This T cell receptor beta chain is from a study of graft-versus-host responses after intestinal transplantation. TCRdb's table, derived via immunoSEQ multiplex PCR, lists solely in-frame clones and lacks some. The profile shows over 85,000 clones, around 93% of them singletons. V lost 4 bases and J lost 10, with 11 bases in between. The germline V gene has CDR1 MNHNY and CDR2 SVGAGI (reference sequence). The CDR3 has 12 residues. Turning to this clone: Its antigen remains unknown.

Findings and caveats of the study: Peak GvH clone levels in circulation were associated with early post-transplant HvG declines.

The material was unstimulated CD8+ T cells sorted from spleen or lymph node cells, obtained before intestinal transplant. This sequence originates from a human donor who received an intestinal transplant. The V gene is TRBV6-6, the J gene TRBJ2-1; no firm D call. CDR3 DNA sequence: TGTGCCAGCAGTTCCTTAGAGTTCGAGCAGTTCTTC. Amino acids: CASSSLEFEQFF.